The 21 T cell receptor beta chains given below trace back to one sample, sequenced in a study of OX40 agonist ivuxolimab in advanced cancers. Assay: immunoSEQ multiplex PCR; the TCRdb copy retains only in-frame clones and omits some. The sample includes approximately 21,000 clones, about four fifths of them seen just once. The source material was CD4+ or CD8+ T cells sorted from blood, sampled in a trial of the OX40 agonist ivuxolimab. The source is an adult with an advanced solid tumor such as melanoma, head and neck, liver or kidney cancer.

In regard to this clone: A junction boundary mismatches the germline segment, possibly from a read error. The genes are TRBV4-1 and TRBJ1-4; 8 nucleotides match TRBD1. Per the germline V gene, CDR1 is MGHRA and CDR2 is YSYEKL. CDR3 length: 15 amino acids. The CDR3 DNA follows: TGCACCAGCAGCCAAACAGGGGGAGTTAATGAAAAACTGTTTTTT. Translating it yields CTSSQTGGVNEKLFF.

The chain links TRBV10-3 to TRBJ1-2; 7 positions match TRBD1. This CDR3 is 15 amino acids long. V shed 2 bases and J 7 bases; nucleotides not matched to a gene: 10. Germline V lookup: CDR1 ENHRY, CDR2 SYGVKD. The CDR3, as DNA: TGTGCCATCAGTGAGCCCCAGGGGGTCAGATTTGGCTACACCTTC. Translated, it gives CAISEPQGVRFGYTF.

This clone was seen a single time. This chain uses TRBV5-1 with TRBJ2-5; the match to TRBD1 covers 7 bases. CDR3 length: 14 amino acids. With V trimmed by 5 bases and J by 4 bases, 8 bases remained unmatched. CDR1 is SGHRS and CDR2 is YFSETQ in the germline V gene. The CDR3 sequence: CASSRTGARETQYF. The DNA for the CDR3 is TGCGCCAGCAGTCGAACAGGGGCTAGAGAGACCCAGTACTTC.

The rearrangement joins TRBV19 to TRBJ1-1; D uncertain. Per germline, CDR1 LNHDA and CDR2 SQIVND (reference sequence). The CDR3 is 11 residues long. CDR3 amino acids: CALRFRTEAFF. The DNA of the CDR3 is TGTGCTTTAAGGTTCCGCACTGAAGCTTTCTTT.

This clone showed up just once. The chain carries TRBV5-4 and TRBJ2-5; the match to TRBD1 covers 12 bases. The CDR3 is 14 amino acids. The V and J ends lost 5 bases and 4 bases, in that order; junction bases with no gene match: 3. Germline-derived CDR1 and CDR2 are SGHNT and YYREEE (reference sequence). The CDR3 protein is CASRPGQGAETQYF. CDR3 DNA sequence: TGTGCCAGCAGACCGGGACAGGGGGCAGAGACCCAGTACTTC.

This clone is medium-sized by share. The genes are TRBV2 and TRBJ2-7; the D gene is possibly TRBD2 (5 bases). This CDR3 is 16 amino acids long. The V end was cut by 3 bases, the J end by 1 base, with 16 bases between. Germline CDR1 and CDR2: SNHLY and FYNNEI. CDR3 region: CASSDLRTSSSYEQYF. The DNA for the CDR3 is TGTGCCAGCAGTGATCTTAGGACTTCTAGTTCCTACGAGCAGTACTTC. Full variable domain (remainder filled in from reference TRBV2 and TRBJ2-7): EPEVTQTPSHQVTQMGQEVILRCVPISNHLYFYWYRQILGQKVEFLVSFYNNEISEKSEIFDDQFSVERPDGSNFTLKIRSTKLEDSAMYFCASSDLRTSSSYEQYFGPGTRLTVT.

V gene TRBV27 combines with J gene TRBJ1-1, with 9 bases identical to TRBD1. The germline V gene encodes CDR1 MNHEY and CDR2 SMNVEV (reference sequence). J lost 0 bases, V lost 4 bases, and 3 bases had no gene match. This CDR3 spans 15 amino acids. The DNA of the CDR3 is TGTGCCAGCAGTTACAGGGGGCTCTTGAACACTGAAGCTTTCTTT. It specifies CASSYRGLLNTEAFF.

This chain uses TRBV5-4 with TRBJ2-3; D is ambiguous. Trimming removed 3 bases from V and 0 bases from J, with 5 bases in between. Germline V CDR1 and CDR2: SGHNT, YYREEE (reference sequence). The CDR3 spans 13 residues. CDR3 region: CASSSDSTDTQYF. Here the CDR3 DNA reads TGTGCCAGCAGCTCGGACAGCACAGATACGCAGTATTTT.

The CDR3 bases are TGTGCCACCAGCAGAGAGACAGCGACCTACTCTGGGGCCAACGTCCTGACTTTC. Translating gives CATSRETATYSGANVLTF. V and J are TRBV15 and TRBJ2-6; D is perhaps TRBD1 (5 bases). The germline CDR1 and CDR2 sequences are LNHNV and YYDKDF (reference sequence). V was shortened by 0 bases and J by 0 bases, with 12 bases between the two germline ends. CDR3 length equals 18 residues.

The V call is TRBV9, the J call TRBJ2-4; D is unclear. The ends were cut back, 4 bases at V and 2 bases at J, with 10 bases in the middle. Germline lookup yields CDR1 SGDLS and CDR2 YYNGEE. This CDR3 comprises 14 residues. The DNA for the CDR3 is TGTGCCAGCAGCCCTGGGTTGACCAAAAACATTCAGTACTTC. It is translated as CASSPGLTKNIQYF.

This rearrangement joins TRBV5-1 to TRBJ1-2; unclear D gene. This CDR3 has 11 residues. Trimming took 0 bases from V and 8 from J, leaving 5 bases between them. Per the germline V gene, CDR1 is SGHRS and CDR2 is YFSETQ. CDR3 amino acids: CASSLGQGYTF. As DNA, the CDR3 is TGCGCCAGCAGCTTGGGGCAGGGCTACACCTTC.

This chain uses TRBV7-2 with TRBJ2-1; D is possibly TRBD2 (6 bases). The V end was cut by 1 base, the J end by 7 bases, with 14 bases between. Looked up from germline, CDR1 is SGHTA and CDR2 is FQGNSA. This CDR3 spans 15 amino acids. Here the CDR3 DNA reads TGTGCCAGCAGCTTAGGGCTAGCGAGGAGGAATGAGCAGTTCTTC. Its translation: CASSLGLARRNEQFF.

A few counts support this clone. The V call is TRBV9, the J call TRBJ2-7; no firm D call. V gave up 5 bases and J gave up 3 bases, with 15 bases separating them. CDR1 and CDR2 from the germline V gene are SGDLS and YYNGEE. The CDR3 contains 14 residues. The CDR3 is CASSFGRAHYEQYF. For the CDR3, the DNA is TGTGCCAGCAGTTTCGGTAGGGCCCACTACGAGCAGTACTTC.

This chain connects TRBV9 to TRBJ2-5; D might be TRBD1 or TRBD2, each matching 5 bases. The CDR3 is made up of 12 amino acids. V lost 4 bases and J 4 bases, leaving 8 bases between the germline ends. Germline V gene data show CDR1 as SGDLS and CDR2 as YYNGEE. The CDR3 coding sequence is TGTGCCAGCAGCCGGGACGGAGAGACCCAGTACTTC. Residues: CASSRDGETQYF. Drawing the rest from reference TRBV9 and TRBJ2-5, the complete variable domain is DSGVTQTPKHLITATGQRVTLRCSPRSGDLSVYWYQQSLDQGLQFLIQYYNGEERAKGNILERFSAQQFPDLHSELNLSSLELGDSALYFCASSRDGETQYFGPGTRLLVL.

V is TRBV27 and J is TRBJ1-4; D is ambiguous. Germline loops: CDR1 MNHEY, CDR2 SMNVEV (reference sequence). This CDR3 is 14 amino acids long. The V and J ends lost 5 bases and 8 bases respectively, with 15 bases between them. CDR3 residues: CASSPSTQAEKLFF. As DNA, the CDR3 is TGTGCCAGCAGTCCTTCGACCCAGGCGGAAAAACTGTTTTTT.

The CDR3: CASSHTWPRRVGNSPLHF. The DNA for the CDR3 is TGCGCCAGCAGCCACACCTGGCCCCGGAGGGTGGGCAATTCACCCCTCCACTTT. J is TRBJ1-6 and V is TRBV5-1; D is undetermined. V was pared by 4 bases and J by 7 bases, with 24 bases between. In germline, CDR1 is SGHRS, CDR2 YFSETQ. The CDR3 contains 18 residues.

The CDR3 region has the DNA TGTGCCAGCAGTTCTCATCCTTCGGCCGGGGCCAATGAGCAGTTCTTC. This sequence encodes CASSSHPSAGANEQFF. This rearrangement joins TRBV7-2 to TRBJ2-1; D possibly matches TRBD1 or TRBD2 (5 bases each). The V end was cut by 6 bases, the J end by 6 bases, with 21 bases between. The CDR3 is made up of 16 amino acids. Germline-derived CDR1 and CDR2 are SGHTA and FQGNSA.

There are a few counts of this clone. The gene calls are TRBV6-6 and TRBJ1-2; maybe TRBD1 (6 bases). Germline loops: CDR1 MNHNY, CDR2 SVGAGI (reference sequence). The length of the CDR3 is 15 residues. Between the trimmed V and J ends, which lost 6 bases and 2 bases, there was a span of 16 bases. The CDR3, as DNA: TGTGCCAGCAGAGTGACAGGATCCCCAAACTATGGCTACACCTTC. Amino acids: CASRVTGSPNYGYTF.

V is TRBV2 and J is TRBJ2-5; D tentatively reads TRBD1 or TRBD2 (7 bases each). Germline loops: CDR1 SNHLY, CDR2 FYNNEI. Trimming cost V 5 bases and J 5 bases, with 12 bases left between them. The CDR3 is made up of 13 amino acids. CDR3 in amino acids: CASSSRGGETQYF. DNA for the CDR3: TGTGCCAGCAGTTCCAGGGGGGGGGAGACCCAGTACTTC.

V and J are TRBV7-2 and TRBJ2-3; unclear D gene. The CDR3 spans 12 residues. Germline V gene sequence: CDR1 SGHTA, CDR2 FQGNSA. V was cut by 5 bases and J by 2 bases, with 5 bases left in between. CDR3 residues: CASSRNTDTQYF. The CDR3 DNA reads as TGTGCCAGCAGCCGTAACACAGATACGCAGTATTTT.

The chain links TRBV6-1 to TRBJ1-5, with D possibly TRBD1 on 5 matching bases. Germline CDR1 reads MNHNS; CDR2 reads SASEGT. The CDR3 spans 14 residues. V lost 1 base and J lost 5, with 9 bases in between. The CDR3 protein is CASSEGWGHQPQHF. The DNA for the CDR3 is TGTGCCAGCAGTGAAGGTTGGGGACATCAGCCCCAGCATTTT.